This entry concerns a single T cell receptor (beta chain). In the study's own analysis: Cell counts per sample came from amplifying reference gene primers. Sequencing used immunoSEQ multiplex PCR; TCRdb keeps in-frame clones, though not all of them. V and J calls plus clone size are reproduced from that table; the DNA served to infer D and trimming. Of 150,000 to 200,000 clones listed, around 90% are singletons. The V gene end was trimmed by 3 bases and the J gene end by 2 bases; junction bases not matched to a gene: 3. The CDR3 consists of 14 residues. The germline CDR1 and CDR2 sequences are SGHTA and FQGTGA. This record belongs to a study of blood T cell repertoires in COVID-19. Whole-study context: Collection of acute and convalescent COVID-19 samples took place in the United States, Italy and Spain.

V is TRBV7-3 and J is TRBJ2-5; TRBD1 aligns across 7 bases. This TCR derives from a man over 45 with acute or convalescent COVID-19. Sequences were obtained from peripheral blood. The DNA of the CDR3 is TGTGCCAGCAGCTTCAGGGGACAGCAAGAGACCCAGTACTTC. This codes for CASSFRGQQETQYF.